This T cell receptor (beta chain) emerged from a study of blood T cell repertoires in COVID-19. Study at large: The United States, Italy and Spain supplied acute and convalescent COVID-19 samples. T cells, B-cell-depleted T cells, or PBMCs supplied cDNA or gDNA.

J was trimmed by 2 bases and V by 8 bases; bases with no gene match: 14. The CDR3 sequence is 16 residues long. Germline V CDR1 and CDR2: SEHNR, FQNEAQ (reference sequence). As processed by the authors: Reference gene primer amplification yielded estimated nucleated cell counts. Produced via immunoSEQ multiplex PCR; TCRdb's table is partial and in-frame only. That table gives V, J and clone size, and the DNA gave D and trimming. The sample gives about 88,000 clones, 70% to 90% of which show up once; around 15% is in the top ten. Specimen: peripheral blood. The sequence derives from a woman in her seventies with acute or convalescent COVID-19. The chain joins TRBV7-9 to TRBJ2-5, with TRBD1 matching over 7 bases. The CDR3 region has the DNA TGTGCCAGCTCTCGTGAAGGGACAGTGGCGCAAGAGACCCAGTACTTC. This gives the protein CASSREGTVAQETQYF.